This entry describes one TCR beta chain. The germline V gene encodes CDR1 LNHDA and CDR2 SQIVND (reference sequence). This CDR3 spans 14 amino acids. Trimming shortened V by 1 base and J by 5 bases, and 11 bases separated the two germline ends. These data originate in a study of technical replicates of blood from several donors. This table comes from immunoSEQ multiplex PCR, and its TCRdb copy is limited to in-frame clones, with some not included. There are about 91,000 clones in the sample; just under 95% occur only once, and roughly 0.25% lies in the top ten. Sequenced: T cells isolated from PBMCs. The source is a human donor in good health. The V and J genes are TRBV19 and TRBJ1-2, with a tentative D call TRBD1 (5 bases). CDR3 nucleotide sequence: TGTGCCAGTAGTATAGGCACAGGAGCTTATGGCTACACCTTC. Protein sequence: CASSIGTGAYGYTF.